The entry below describes one T cell receptor beta chain. Its specificity is unknown. V was cut by 5 bases and J by 4 bases, with 14 bases left in between. This CDR3 has 14 residues. The source of the sample is a study of T cell repertoires in cytomegalovirus infection. TCRdb called the reads again in MiXCR, with one record for every CDR3 protein. The sample has under 350,000 distinct CDR3 sequences; approximately 22% are singletons. The TCR was taken from a human donor in good health (CMV status not recorded). Some clones in this sample may be carry-over from other donors' samples. The J gene is TRBJ1-2, the V gene TRBV12-3 or TRBV12-4, with D unresolved. This specimen was cultured PBMCs, taken from culture after CMV antigen stimulation. CDR3 sequence: CASSRRGPGYGYTF. CDR3 DNA: TGTGCCAGCAGTCGCCGGGGTCCCGGCTATGGCTACACCTTC.